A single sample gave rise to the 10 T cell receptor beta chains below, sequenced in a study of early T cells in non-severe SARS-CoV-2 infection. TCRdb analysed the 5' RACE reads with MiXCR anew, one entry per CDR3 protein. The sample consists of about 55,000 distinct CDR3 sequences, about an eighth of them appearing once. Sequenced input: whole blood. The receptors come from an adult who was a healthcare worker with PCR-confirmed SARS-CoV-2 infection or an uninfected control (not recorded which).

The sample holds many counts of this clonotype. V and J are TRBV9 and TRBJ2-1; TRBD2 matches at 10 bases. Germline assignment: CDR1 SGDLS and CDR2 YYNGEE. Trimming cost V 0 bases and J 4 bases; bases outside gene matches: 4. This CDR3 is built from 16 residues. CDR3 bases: TGTGCCAGCAGCGTAGGGCCGACTAGCGGGTACAATGAGCAGTTCTTC. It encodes CASSVGPTSGYNEQFF.

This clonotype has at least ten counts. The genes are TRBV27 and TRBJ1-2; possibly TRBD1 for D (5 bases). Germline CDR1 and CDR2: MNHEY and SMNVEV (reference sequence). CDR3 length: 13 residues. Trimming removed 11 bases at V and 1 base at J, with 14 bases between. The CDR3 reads CASSWGVNYGYTF. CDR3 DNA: TGTGCCTCCAGTTGGGGGGTTAACTATGGCTACACCTTC.

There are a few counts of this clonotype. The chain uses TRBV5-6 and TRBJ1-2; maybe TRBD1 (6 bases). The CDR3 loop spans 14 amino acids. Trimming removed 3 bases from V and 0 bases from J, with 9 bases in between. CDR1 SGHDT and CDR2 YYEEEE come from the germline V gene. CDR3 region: CASSSDRSNYGYTF. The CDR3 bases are TGTGCCAGCAGCTCGGACAGATCTAACTATGGCTACACCTTC.

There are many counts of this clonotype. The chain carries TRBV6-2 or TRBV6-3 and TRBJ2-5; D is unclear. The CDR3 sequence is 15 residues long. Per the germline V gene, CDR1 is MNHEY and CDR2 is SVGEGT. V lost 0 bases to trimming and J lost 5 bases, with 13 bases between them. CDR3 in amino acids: CASSYSSGPKETQYF. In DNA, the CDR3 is TGTGCCAGCAGTTACTCGTCTGGGCCGAAGGAGACCCAGTACTTC.

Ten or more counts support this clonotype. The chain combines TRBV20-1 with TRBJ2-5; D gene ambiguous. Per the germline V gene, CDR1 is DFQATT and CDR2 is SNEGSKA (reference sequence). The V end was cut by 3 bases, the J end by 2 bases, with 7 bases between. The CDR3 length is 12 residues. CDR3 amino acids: CSARGGQETQYF. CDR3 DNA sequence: TGCAGTGCTAGGGGCGGACAAGAGACCCAGTACTTC.

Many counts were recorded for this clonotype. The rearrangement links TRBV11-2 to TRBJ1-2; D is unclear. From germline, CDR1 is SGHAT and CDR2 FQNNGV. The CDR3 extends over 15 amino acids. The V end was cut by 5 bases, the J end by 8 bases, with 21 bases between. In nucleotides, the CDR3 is TGTGCCAGCAGCCCCGTCCGTTCGTCGAAGACCGGCTACACCTTC. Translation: CASSPVRSSKTGYTF.

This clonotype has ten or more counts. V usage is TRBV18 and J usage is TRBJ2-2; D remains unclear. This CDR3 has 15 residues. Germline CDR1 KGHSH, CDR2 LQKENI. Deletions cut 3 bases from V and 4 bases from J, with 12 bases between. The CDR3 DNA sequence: TGTGCCAGCTCACCGTCTAAGGGAAGCACCGGGGAGCTGTTTTTT. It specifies CASSPSKGSTGELFF.

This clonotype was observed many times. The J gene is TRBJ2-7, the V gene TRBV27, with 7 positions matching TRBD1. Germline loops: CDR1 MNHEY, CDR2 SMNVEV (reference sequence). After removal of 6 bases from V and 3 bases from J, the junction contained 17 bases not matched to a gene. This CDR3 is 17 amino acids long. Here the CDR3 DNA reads TGTGCCAGCAGCTCTAACAGCTGGGACAGCTCGAGCTACGAGCAGTACTTC. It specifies CASSSNSWDSSSYEQYF.

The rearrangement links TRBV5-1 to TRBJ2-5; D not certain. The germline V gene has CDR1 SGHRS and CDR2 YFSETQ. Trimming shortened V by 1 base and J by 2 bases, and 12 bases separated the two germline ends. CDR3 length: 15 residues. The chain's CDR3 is CASSLLPGQQETQYF. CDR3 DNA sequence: TGCGCCAGCAGCTTGTTACCAGGCCAACAAGAGACCCAGTACTTC. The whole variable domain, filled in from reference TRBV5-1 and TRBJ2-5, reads KAGVTQTPRYLIKTRGQQVTLSCSPISGHRSVSWYQQTPGQGLQFLFEYFSETQRNKGNFPGRFSGRQFSNSRSEMNVSTLELGDSALYLCASSLLPGQQETQYFGPGTRLLVL.

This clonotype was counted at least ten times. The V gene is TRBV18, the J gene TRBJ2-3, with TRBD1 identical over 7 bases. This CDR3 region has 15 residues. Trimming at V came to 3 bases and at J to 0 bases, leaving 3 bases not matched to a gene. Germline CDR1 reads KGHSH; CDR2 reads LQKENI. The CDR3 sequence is CASSPWDSSTDTQYF. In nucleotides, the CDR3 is TGTGCCAGCTCACCCTGGGACAGCAGCACAGATACGCAGTATTTT.